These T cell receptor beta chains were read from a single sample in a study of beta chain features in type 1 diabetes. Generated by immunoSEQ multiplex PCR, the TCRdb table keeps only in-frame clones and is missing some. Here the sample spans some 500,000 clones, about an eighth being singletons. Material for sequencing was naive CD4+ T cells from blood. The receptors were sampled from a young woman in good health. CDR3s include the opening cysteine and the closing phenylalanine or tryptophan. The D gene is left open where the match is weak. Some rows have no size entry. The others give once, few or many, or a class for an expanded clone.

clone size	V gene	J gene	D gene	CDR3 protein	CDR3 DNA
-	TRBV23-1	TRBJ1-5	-	CASSQPKRRHQPQHF	TGCGCCAGCAGTCAACCTAAGCGTCGGCATCAGCCCCAGCATTTT
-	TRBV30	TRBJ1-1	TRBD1	CALDRGGTEAFF	TGTGCCTTGGACAGGGGTGGGACTGAAGCTTTCTTT
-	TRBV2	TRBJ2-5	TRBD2	CASSVGGNQETQYF	TGTGCCAGCAGTGTGGGAGGGAACCAAGAGACCCAGTACTTC
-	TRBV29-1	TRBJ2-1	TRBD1	CSVEDSGTGTNEQFF	TGCAGCGTTGAAGACTCCGGGACAGGGACCAATGAGCAGTTCTTC
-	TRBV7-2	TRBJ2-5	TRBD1	CASSWGQIGEETQYF	TGTGCCAGCAGCTGGGGACAGATCGGGGAAGAGACCCAGTACTTC
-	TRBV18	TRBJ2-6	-	CASSPLAGRPGANVLTF	TGTGCCAGCTCACCCCTCGCAGGGAGGCCTGGGGCCAACGTCCTGACTTTC
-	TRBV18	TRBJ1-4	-	CASSLVRGPLKEKLFF	TGTGCCAGCTCACTAGTCCGGGGCCCGCTGAAGGAAAAACTGTTTTTT
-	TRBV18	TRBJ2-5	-	CASSPVGEETQYF	TGTGCCAGCTCACCAGTGGGAGAAGAGACCCAGTACTTC
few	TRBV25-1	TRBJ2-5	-	CASIASGPLGTQYF	TGTGCCAGCATTGCATCGGGACCACTAGGGACCCAGTACTTC
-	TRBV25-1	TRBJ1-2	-	CASSARDGYGYTF	TGTGCCAGCAGTGCCCGGGACGGCTATGGCTACACCTTC
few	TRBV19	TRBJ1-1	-	CASSIDHRVEDTEAFF	TGTGCCAGTAGTATAGATCACAGGGTAGAAGACACTGAAGCTTTCTTT
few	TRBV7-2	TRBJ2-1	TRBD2	CASSYGTSGDNEQFF	TGTGCCAGCAGCTACGGGACTAGCGGGGACAATGAGCAGTTCTTC
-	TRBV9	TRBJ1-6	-	CASSLDGRAFNSPLHF	TGTGCCAGCAGCCTAGATGGCAGGGCTTTTAATTCACCCCTCCACTTT
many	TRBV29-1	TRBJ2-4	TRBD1	CSVRDRSIQYF	TGCAGCGTCCGGGACAGGAGCATTCAGTACTTC
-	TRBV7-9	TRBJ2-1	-	CASSSQDFSINEQFF	TGTGCCAGCAGCTCACAGGATTTTTCGATCAATGAGCAGTTCTTC
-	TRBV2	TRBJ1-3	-	CASSETWPLYF	TGTGCCAGCAGTGAGACTTGGCCCTTATATTTT
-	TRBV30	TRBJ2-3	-	CAWMSGNTQYF	TGTGCCTGGATGTCCGGGAATACGCAGTATTTT
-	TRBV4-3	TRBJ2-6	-	CASSQEYGRFIYSGANVLTF	TGCGCCAGCAGCCAAGAATACGGTCGGTTTATCTACTCTGGGGCCAACGTCCTGACTTTC
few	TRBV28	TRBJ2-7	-	CASSPLGLTYEQYF	TGTGCCAGCAGTCCGCTGGGACTGACCTACGAGCAGTACTTC
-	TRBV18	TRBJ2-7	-	CASSPASVEQYF	TGTGCCAGCTCACCAGCGTCGGTCGAGCAGTACTTC
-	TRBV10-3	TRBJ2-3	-	CAISSIAVDTQYF	TGTGCCATCAGTTCTATAGCGGTGGATACGCAGTATTTT
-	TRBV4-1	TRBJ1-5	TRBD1	CASSPRNPGTGYQPQHF	TGCGCCAGCAGCCCTAGAAACCCCGGGACAGGGTATCAGCCCCAGCATTTT
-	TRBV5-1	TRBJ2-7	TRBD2	CASSRNRLAVVHEQYF	TGCGCCAGCAGCCGCAACCGACTAGCCGTAGTGCACGAGCAGTACTTC
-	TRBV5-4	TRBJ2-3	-	CASNDIMDTQYF	TGTGCCAGCAACGATATAATGGATACGCAGTATTTT
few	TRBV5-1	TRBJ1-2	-	CASSSGQTQGYTF	TGCGCCAGCAGCTCCGGACAGACCCAAGGCTACACCTTC
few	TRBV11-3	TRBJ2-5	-	CASSLGSQETQYF	TGTGCCAGCAGCTTAGGATCTCAAGAGACCCAGTACTTC
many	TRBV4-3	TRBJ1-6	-	CASSLGTNSPLHF	TGCGCCAGCAGCCTCGGGACAAATTCACCCCTCCACTTT
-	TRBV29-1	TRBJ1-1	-	CSVAITKNTEAFF	TGCAGCGTTGCTATAACTAAGAACACTGAAGCTTTCTTT
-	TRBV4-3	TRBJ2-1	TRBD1	CASSRSGTGVFNEQFF	TGCGCCAGCAGCCGATCCGGGACAGGGGTATTCAATGAGCAGTTCTTC
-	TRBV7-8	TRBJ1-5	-	CASSLMSNQPQHF	TGTGCCAGCAGCTTAATGAGCAATCAGCCCCAGCATTTT
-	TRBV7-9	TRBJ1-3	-	CASSSGAGNTIYF	TGTGCCAGCAGCTCGGGGGCTGGAAACACCATATATTTT
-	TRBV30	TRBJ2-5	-	CAWSAGFAETQYF	TGTGCCTGGAGTGCAGGATTTGCAGAGACCCAGTACTTC
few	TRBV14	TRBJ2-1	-	CASSDRGLRYNEQFF	TGTGCCAGTTCTGACAGGGGACTAAGGTACAATGAGCAGTTCTTC
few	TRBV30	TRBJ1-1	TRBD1	CAWSVSRTGNTEAFF	TGTGCCTGGAGTGTCTCTCGGACAGGGAACACTGAAGCTTTCTTT
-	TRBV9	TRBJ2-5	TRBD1	CASSQSRDSRETQYF	TGTGCCAGCAGCCAATCCCGGGACAGTAGGGAGACCCAGTACTTC
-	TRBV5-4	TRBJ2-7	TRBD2	CASSSKRERYEQYF	TGTGCCAGCAGCTCCAAGCGGGAGAGGTACGAGCAGTACTTC
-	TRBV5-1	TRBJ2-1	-	CASSLGGHNEQFF	TGCGCCAGCAGCTTGGGTGGACACAATGAGCAGTTCTTC
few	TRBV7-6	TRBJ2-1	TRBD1	CASSLVGTGGEGEQFF	TGTGCCAGCAGCTTAGTTGGGACAGGGGGGGAAGGTGAGCAGTTCTTC
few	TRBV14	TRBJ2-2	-	CASRPVVELFF	TGTGCCAGCAGACCCGTGGTGGAGCTGTTTTTT
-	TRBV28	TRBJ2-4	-	CASSGVGNIQYF	TGTGCCAGCAGTGGCGTGGGAAACATTCAGTACTTC
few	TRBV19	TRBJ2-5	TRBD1	CASSTDRYQETQYF	TGTGCCAGTAGCACGGACAGGTATCAAGAGACCCAGTACTTC
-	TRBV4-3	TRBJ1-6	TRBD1	CASSQDVRGYNSPLHF	TGCGCCAGCAGCCAAGATGTCAGGGGGTATAATTCACCCCTCCACTTT
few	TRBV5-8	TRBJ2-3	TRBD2	CASSFGSGASSTDTQYF	TGTGCCAGCAGCTTCGGTAGCGGGGCTTCTAGCACAGATACGCAGTATTTT
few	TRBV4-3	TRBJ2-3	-	CASSRQAAGWGTDTQYF	TGCGCCAGCAGCCGGCAAGCGGCTGGGTGGGGCACAGATACGCAGTATTTT
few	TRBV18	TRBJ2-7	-	CASSPSAGPGEQYF	TGTGCCAGCTCACCATCGGCAGGGCCAGGCGAGCAGTACTTC
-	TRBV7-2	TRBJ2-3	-	CASTGRRGGSTDTQYF	TGTGCCAGCACTGGGCGGCGGGGCGGGTCCACAGATACGCAGTATTTT
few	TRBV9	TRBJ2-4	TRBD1	CASSGQGSKNIQYF	TGTGCCAGCAGCGGACAGGGCTCCAAAAACATTCAGTACTTC